This T cell receptor (beta chain) was identified during a study of cytomegalovirus exposure and HLA in healthy donors (dated by TCRdb to the late 2010s). For the wider study: According to a later analysis, one platform produced both the roughly 130 validation repertoires and the 670 or so repertoires of the first cohort. Along with the approximately 620-subject first cohort, a separate validation cohort of more than 90 different subjects was used. The study combined high-throughput TCR immunosequencing, statistical association of individual TCRs with disease status, and machine learning to predict cytomegalovirus infection status. The study was designed to test whether signatures of past pathogen exposure could be identified by cataloging public T cell receptors.

V ends up 2 bases short and J 3 bases short, with an unmatched junction base count of 3. CDR1 and CDR2, looked up from the germline V gene, are SGHTA and FQGNSA. The CDR3 covers 15 residues, taking in both the cysteine and the phenylalanine. Only the CDR3 portion is preserved as DNA: 45 bases, with reading frame beginning at the first base. Worth noting for this clone: No antigen is known for it. Per-base qualities were not stored, and no clone one base away is much larger.

The full study reports these points: The authors suggested that the approach could potentially be extended to other disease states and immunological phenotypes. A later analysis found that TCRs clustered in the first cohort also tended to co-occur in the approximately 120 validation repertoires, with more than 90% of cluster scores above 0. In vitro tests confirmed that a few of the cytomegalovirus-associated TCR beta chains recognize cytomegalovirus antigens. A total of 150 or so TCR beta chains were listed by the study as associated with cytomegalovirus. The classifier was reported to diagnose cytomegalovirus status with high specificity and sensitivity in both the original cohort and the validation cohort. Most TCR sequences were observed very rarely across donors, whereas some public TCRs were present in many individuals. The validation cohort had no HLA typing available for a later analysis, so co-occurrence within that cohort was assessed over all 130 or so repertoires.

The donors were included in the validation cohort of over a hundred subjects, a group kept apart from the roughly 690-subject first cohort. The method behind the library was the immunoSEQ multiplex PCR assay. The authors processed their data as follows. A statistical classification framework was built to diagnose cytomegalovirus status from the catalog of TCR beta chain sequences. TCRdb carries this immuneACCESS record with in-frame sequences only. Its versions omit some clonotypes, under half of them owing to an unresolved V gene in the studies checked, with the rest unexplained. That table gives V, J and clone size, and the DNA gave D and trimming. This sample comprises some 170,000 clones, less than 90% of them detected only once. Clones ranked in the top ten supply 2% to 2.5% of the sample.

The V gene is TRBV7-2 and the J gene is TRBJ2-7; 11 nucleotides in the junction match TRBD1. This sequence was found in a woman aged 18-29 years in good health and CMV-seronegative. Sequenced input: PBMCs. The DNA sequence is TGTGCCAGCAGCTTAAGCGGGACAGGGGGCTACGAGCAGTACTTC. Its protein product is CASSLSGTGGYEQYF.